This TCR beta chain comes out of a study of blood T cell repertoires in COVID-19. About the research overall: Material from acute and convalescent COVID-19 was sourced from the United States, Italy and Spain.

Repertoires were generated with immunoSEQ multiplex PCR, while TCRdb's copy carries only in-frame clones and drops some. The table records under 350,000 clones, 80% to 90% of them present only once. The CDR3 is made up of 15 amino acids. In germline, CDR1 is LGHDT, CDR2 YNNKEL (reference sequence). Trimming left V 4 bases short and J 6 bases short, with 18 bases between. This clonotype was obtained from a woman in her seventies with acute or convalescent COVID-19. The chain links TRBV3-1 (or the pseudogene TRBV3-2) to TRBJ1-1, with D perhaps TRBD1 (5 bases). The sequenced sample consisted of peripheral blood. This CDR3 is CASSPTGGGFSEAFF. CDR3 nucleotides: TGTGCCAGCAGCCCAACTGGCGGGGGATTTTCTGAAGCTTTCTTT.